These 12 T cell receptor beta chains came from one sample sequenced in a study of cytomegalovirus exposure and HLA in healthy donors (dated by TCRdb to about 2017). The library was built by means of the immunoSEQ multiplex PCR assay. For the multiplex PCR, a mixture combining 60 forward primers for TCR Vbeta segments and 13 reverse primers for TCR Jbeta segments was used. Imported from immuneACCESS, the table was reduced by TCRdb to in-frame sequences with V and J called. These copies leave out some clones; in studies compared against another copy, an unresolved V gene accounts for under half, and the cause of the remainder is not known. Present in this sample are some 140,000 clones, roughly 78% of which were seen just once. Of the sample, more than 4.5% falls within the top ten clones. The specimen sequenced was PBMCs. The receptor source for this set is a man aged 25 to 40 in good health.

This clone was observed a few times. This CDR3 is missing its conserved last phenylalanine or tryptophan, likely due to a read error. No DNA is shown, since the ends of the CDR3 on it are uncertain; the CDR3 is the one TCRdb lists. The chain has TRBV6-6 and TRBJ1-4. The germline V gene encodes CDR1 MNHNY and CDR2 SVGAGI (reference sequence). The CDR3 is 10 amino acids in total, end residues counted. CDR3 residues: CASSYSSPLL.

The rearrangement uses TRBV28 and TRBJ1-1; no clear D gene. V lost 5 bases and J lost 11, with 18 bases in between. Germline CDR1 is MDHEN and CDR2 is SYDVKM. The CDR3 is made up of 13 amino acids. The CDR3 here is CASSRGGPGSAFF. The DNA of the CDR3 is TGTGCCAGCAGTCGGGGAGGGCCCGGGTCCGCTTTCTTT.

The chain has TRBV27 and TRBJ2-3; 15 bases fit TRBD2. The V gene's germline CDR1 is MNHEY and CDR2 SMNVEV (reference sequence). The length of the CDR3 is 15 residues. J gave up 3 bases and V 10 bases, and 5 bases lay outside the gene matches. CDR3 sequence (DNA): TGTGCCACCAGGGGACTAGCGGGAGGTACAGATACGCAGTATTTT. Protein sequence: CATRGLAGGTDTQYF.

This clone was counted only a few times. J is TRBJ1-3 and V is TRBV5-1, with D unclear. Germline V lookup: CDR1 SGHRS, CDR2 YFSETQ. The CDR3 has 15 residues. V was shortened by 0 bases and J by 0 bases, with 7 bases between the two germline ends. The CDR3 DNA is TGCGCCAGCAGCTTGGACAGTAACTCTGGAAACACCATATATTTT. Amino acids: CASSLDSNSGNTIYF.

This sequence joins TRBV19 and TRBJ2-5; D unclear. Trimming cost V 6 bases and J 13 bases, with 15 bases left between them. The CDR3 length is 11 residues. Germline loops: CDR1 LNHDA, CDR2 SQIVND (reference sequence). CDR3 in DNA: TGTGCCAGTAGATCAGGAACCCTGTCGTACTTC. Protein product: CASRSGTLSYF.

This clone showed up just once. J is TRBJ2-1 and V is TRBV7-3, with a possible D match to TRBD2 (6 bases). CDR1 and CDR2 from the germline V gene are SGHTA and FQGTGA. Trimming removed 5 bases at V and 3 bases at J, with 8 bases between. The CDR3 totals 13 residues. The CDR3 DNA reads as TGTGCCAGCAGCATGGGGGGCTACAATGAGCAGTTCTTC. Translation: CASSMGGYNEQFF.

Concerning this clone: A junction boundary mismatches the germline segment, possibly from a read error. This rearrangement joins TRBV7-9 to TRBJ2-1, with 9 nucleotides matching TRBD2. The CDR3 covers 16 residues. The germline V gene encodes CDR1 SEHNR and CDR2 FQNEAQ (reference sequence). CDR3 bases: TGTTCCAGCAGCTATTTAGCGGGAGAGGGGTTCAATGAGCAGTTCTTC. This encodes CSSSYLAGEGFNEQFF.

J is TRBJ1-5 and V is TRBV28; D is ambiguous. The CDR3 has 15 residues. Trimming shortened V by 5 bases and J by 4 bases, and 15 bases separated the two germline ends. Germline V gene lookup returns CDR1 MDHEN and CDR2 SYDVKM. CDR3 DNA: TGTGCCAGCAGTCTTGGACTGGGAGGGAATCAGCCCCAGCATTTT. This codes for CASSLGLGGNQPQHF. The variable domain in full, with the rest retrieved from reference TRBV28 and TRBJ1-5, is DVKVTQSSRYLVKRTGEKVFLECVQDMDHENMFWYRQDPGLGLRLIYFSYDVKMKEKGDIPEGYSVSREKKERFSLILESASTNQTSMYLCASSLGLGGNQPQHFGDGTRLSIL.

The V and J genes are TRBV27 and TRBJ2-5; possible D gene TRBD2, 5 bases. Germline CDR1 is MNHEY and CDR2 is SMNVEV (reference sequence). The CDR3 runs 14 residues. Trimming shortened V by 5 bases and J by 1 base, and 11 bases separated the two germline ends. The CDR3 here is CASSPSGVQETQYF. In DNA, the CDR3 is TGTGCCAGCAGTCCCTCCGGGGTCCAAGAGACCCAGTACTTC.

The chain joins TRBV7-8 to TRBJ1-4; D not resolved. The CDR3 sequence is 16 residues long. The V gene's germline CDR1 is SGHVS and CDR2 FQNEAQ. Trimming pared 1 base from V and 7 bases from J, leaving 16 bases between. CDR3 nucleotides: TGTGCCAGCAGCTTAGGAACACGGGGAGAGGGTGAAAAACTGTTTTTT. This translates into CASSLGTRGEGEKLFF.

The chain's CDR3 is CASSPYPGTSAGTDTQYF. The DNA for the CDR3 is TGTGCCAGCTCTCCTTATCCCGGGACTAGCGCCGGCACAGATACGCAGTATTTT. V usage is TRBV18 and J usage is TRBJ2-3, with 10 bases lining up with TRBD2. The V segment lost 6 bases and the J segment 1 base; nucleotides outside the gene matches: 13. This CDR3 is 18 amino acids long. In germline, CDR1 is KGHSH, CDR2 LQKENI.

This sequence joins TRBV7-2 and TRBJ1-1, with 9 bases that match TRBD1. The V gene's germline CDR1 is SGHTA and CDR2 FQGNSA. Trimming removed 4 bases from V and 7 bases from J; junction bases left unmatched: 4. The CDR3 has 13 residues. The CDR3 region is CASSSRQGGEAFF. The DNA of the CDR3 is TGTGCCAGCAGCTCGCGACAGGGGGGTGAAGCTTTCTTT.